A selection of T cell receptor beta chains follows, all from one sample in a study of T cells in Graves' hyperthyroidism and ophthalmopathy. Using its own MiXCR run on the multiplex PCR reads, TCRdb lists one record per CDR3 protein. The sample lists 550,000 to 850,000 distinct CDR3 sequences; 18% were seen once. The sample comprised blood. The receptors were sampled from a woman between 45 and 60 years old with Graves' hyperthyroidism that later progressed to Graves' ophthalmopathy. The CDR3 runs from the conserved cysteine through the conserved F or W. Fields, in order: V gene, D gene, clone size, J gene, CDR3 DNA, CDR3 protein. D genes are given only for firm matches. The size of a clone is reported for some rows only, either as once, few or many, or as a class for expanded clones.

TRBV7-3	-	many	TRBJ2-2	TGTGCCAGCAGCTTAACACCAGGGCTGGGGACCGGGGAGCTGTTTTTT	CASSLTPGLGTGELFF
TRBV5-8	TRBD1	-	TRBJ1-1	TGTGCCAGCAGCCTAGGGGGACAGCGGACTGAAGCTTTCTTT	CASSLGGQRTEAFF
TRBV18	TRBD1	-	TRBJ2-7	TGTGCCAGCTCACCACCTGGTCGACAGGGCTACGAGCAGTACTTC	CASSPPGRQGYEQYF
TRBV7-3	TRBD1	-	TRBJ2-2	TGTGCCAGCAGCTTTGGCGGACAGGGATCAAGTAGGAACACCGGGGAGCTGTTTTTT	CASSFGGQGSSRNTGELFF
TRBV20-1	-	many	TRBJ1-6	TGCAGTGCTAGAGGGGGCAGTTTGAATTCACCCCTCCACTTT	CSARGGSLNSPLHF
TRBV7-9	-	few	TRBJ2-1	TGTGCCAGCAGCTTAGTCTTAGGGGGGGATGAGCAGTTCTTC	CASSLVLGGDEQFF
TRBV9	TRBD1	few	TRBJ2-1	TGTGCCAGCAGCCCTGCAGGGGGCGTATACAATGAGCAGTTCTTC	CASSPAGGVYNEQFF
TRBV7-9	-	-	TRBJ2-1	TGTGCCAGCAGCTTAGTCAGGGAATGGAATGAGCAGTTCTTC	CASSLVREWNEQFF
TRBV12-3/TRBV12-4	TRBD1	many	TRBJ1-2	TGTGCCAGCAGTCCCGCAGGGGGCAGGGACTATGGCTACACCTTC	CASSPAGGRDYGYTF
TRBV11-2	-	-	TRBJ1-2	TGTGCCAGCAGCTTTCCCCAGGGATATGGCTACACCTTC	CASSFPQGYGYTF
TRBV7-8	-	-	TRBJ2-3	TGCGCCAGCAGCCATCCTCCCCGGACGCTTCCCTCGGATACGCAGTATTTT	CASSHPPRTLPSDTQYF
TRBV27	-	-	TRBJ1-3	TGTGCCAGCAGTTTAAGGAACGGAAACACCATATATTTT	CASSLRNGNTIYF
TRBV19	-	-	TRBJ2-3	TGTGCCAGTAGTTTATCTTCAGCGGTGGATACGCAGTATTTT	CASSLSSAVDTQYF
TRBV12-3/TRBV12-4	-	-	TRBJ2-2	TGTGCCAGCAGTTTCCCGGATCCCGGGGAGCTGTTTTTT	CASSFPDPGELFF
TRBV10-3	TRBD1	few	TRBJ1-6	TGTGCCATCAGTATACAGGGGAGAGATAATTCACCCCTCCACTTT	CAISIQGRDNSPLHF
TRBV20-1	-	many	TRBJ2-3	TGCAGTGCTAGAGACCCTACAGGAGATACGCAGTATTTT	CSARDPTGDTQYF
TRBV6-1	TRBD1	-	TRBJ2-2	TGTGCCAGCAGTGGAAGGACAGGGGCGGTCACCGGGGAGCTGTTTTTT	CASSGRTGAVTGELFF
TRBV5-1	-	many	TRBJ2-3	TGCGCCAGCAGCTTGGGCAGTGACACAGATACGCAGTATTTT	CASSLGSDTDTQYF
TRBV5-5	-	-	TRBJ1-5	TGTGCCAGCAGAAGGGATGTCGGAGGCAATCAGCCCCAGCATTTT	CASRRDVGGNQPQHF
TRBV30	-	few	TRBJ2-7	TGTGCCTGGAGTTCGGGGGCCGAGCAGTACTTC	CAWSSGAEQYF
TRBV10-2	-	few	TRBJ1-2	TGCGCCAGCAGTGAGTCGTCGGTGTGGGATGGCTACACCTTC	CASSESSVWDGYTF
TRBV7-3	TRBD1	many	TRBJ2-1	TGTGCCAGCAGCTTAACCGGGACAGGGTACAATGAGCAGTTCTTC	CASSLTGTGYNEQFF